These 9 T cell receptor beta chains were all obtained from the same sample, sequenced in a study of T cell clusters in autoimmune cytopenias. TRB was amplified from about 270 ng of peripheral blood genomic DNA per sample. Multiplex touch-down PCR amplified TRB using TRB-A and TRB-B pools in one tube. TCRdb re-called the multiplex PCR reads and shows each CDR3 protein once, DNA omitted. The ten most abundant clones cover around 4% of a sample with around 9,000 distinct CDR3 sequences. The material sequenced was peripheral blood. The receptor set was obtained from a human donor with an autoimmune cytopenia or autoimmune hepatitis (not recorded which).

This chain uses TRBV6-5 with TRBJ1-3. CDR3 size: 16 residues. From germline, CDR1 is MNHEY and CDR2 SVGAGI. Here the CDR3 reads CASSETGGGYRNTIYF.

The chain uses TRBV11-1 and TRBJ1-1. The germline V gene encodes CDR1 SGHAT and CDR2 FQDESV (reference sequence). CDR3 size: 13 residues. The CDR3 sequence: CASSLGENTEAFF.

Considering frequency, this clonotype is medium-sized. This chain links TRBV19 with TRBJ1-6. CDR1 and CDR2 (germline): LNHDA, SQIVND (reference sequence). This CDR3 contains 16 residues. The CDR3 loop is CASTDSAGRHNSPLHF.

The chain couples TRBV12-3 or TRBV12-4 to TRBJ1-5; TCRdb picks TRBD1, but there is no DNA to check that call. This CDR3 has 14 residues. The CDR3 reads CASMQTGYSQPQHF.

This rearrangement joins TRBV10-3 to TRBJ2-7. CDR1 is ENHRY and CDR2 is SYGVKD in the germline V gene. CDR3 length: 15 residues. This CDR3 is CAISVGSGRAYEQYF.

V gene TRBV19 combines with J gene TRBJ2-1. The CDR3 length is 14 residues. Per germline, CDR1 LNHDA and CDR2 SQIVND (reference sequence). The CDR3: CASSIGDSYNEQFF. The whole variable domain, remainder taken from reference TRBV19 and TRBJ2-1, is DGGITQSPKYLFRKEGQNVTLSCEQNLNHDAMYWYRQDPGQGLRLIYYSQIVNDFQKGDIAEGYSVSREKKESFPLTVTSAQKNPTAFYLCASSIGDSYNEQFFGPGTRLTVL.

According to its frequency, this clonotype is medium-sized (0.01 to 0.1%). This rearrangement joins TRBV29-1 to TRBJ1-1; absent DNA, TCRdb's TRBD1 call cannot be checked. CDR3 length: 12 residues. From germline, CDR1 is SQVTM and CDR2 ANQGSEA. Here the CDR3 reads CSAGQGDTEAFF.

J is TRBJ2-7 and V is TRBV6-1; TCRdb returns TRBD2, unconfirmable since there is no DNA. Per the germline V gene, CDR1 is MNHNS and CDR2 is SASEGT. This CDR3 is built from 17 residues. The CDR3 loop is CAGGQGRRLAGSYEQYF.

This clonotype is identified as medium-sized from frequency. The J gene is TRBJ1-6, the V gene TRBV6-1; checking the TCRdb D call of TRBD1 is not possible without DNA. Per the germline V gene, CDR1 is MNHNS and CDR2 is SASEGT. This CDR3 spans 14 amino acids. The CDR3 here is CASSPGRMNSPLHF.